Below, one TCR beta chain is given with its context. Its antigen is undetermined. The CDR3 extends over 16 amino acids. The ends were cut back, 6 bases at V and 3 bases at J, with 21 bases in the middle. CDR1 is MNHNY and CDR2 is SVGAGI in the germline V gene (reference sequence). Original methodology: Filtering differed, since immunoSEQ gave only junction sequences and no quality scores. Clones were sequenced by immunoSEQ multiplex PCR, and TCRdb holds only the in-frame ones, with some missing. V and J calls and clone size are copied from that table; D and trimming were computed from the DNA. This table has millions of clones, less than 95% appearing once. The data were obtained in a study of shared clonotypes between healthy human individuals. Study details: Donor ages ranged 18 to 49 years: two women, a few men. For every donor, three CD4 naive, three CD4 memory, two CD8 naive and one CD8 memory plates were used.

Study outcomes and limitations: Estimated richness values were generally larger in naive subsets than in memory subsets.

Naive CD8 cells lacked CD45RO, underwent positive selection for CCR7 and left out terminally differentiated effector memory CD45RA+ cells. The source of this sequence is a man in his late teens or twenties in good health. The sequenced sample consisted of naive CD8+ T cells sorted from blood. V gene TRBV6-6 combines with J gene TRBJ2-7; D is possibly TRBD2 (6 bases). CDR3 in amino acids: CASSPGAAGLGYEQYF. The CDR3 DNA sequence: TGTGCCAGCAGCCCCGGAGCGGCGGGGCTCGGCTACGAGCAGTACTTC.